This TCR beta chain was sequenced for a study of T cells in Graves' hyperthyroidism and ophthalmopathy. Only a few counts were recorded for this clonotype. TCR beta CDR3 sequences were amplified from RNA transcripts. In the first-round RT-PCR of the TCR CDR3, the HTBI primer set was used. TCRdb independently ran MiXCR on the multiplex PCR reads; one entry per CDR3 protein. The sample yields some 700,000 distinct CDR3 sequences, approximately 15% seen once. The specimen was blood. The origin of this receptor is a man aged 50-59 years with Graves' hyperthyroidism.

The DNA for the CDR3 is TGCGCCAGCAGTGATTGGGGGGTAGGGAACACTGAAGCTTTCTTT. Translated, it gives CASSDWGVGNTEAFF. V is TRBV10-2 and J is TRBJ1-1; the D gene is possibly TRBD1 (5 bases). CDR3 size: 15 residues. Trimming removed 3 bases from V and 1 base from J, with 12 bases in between. Germline V lookup: CDR1 WSHSY, CDR2 SAAADI.